These 25 T cell receptor beta chains came from one sample sequenced in a study of cytomegalovirus exposure and HLA in healthy donors. Primers for the PCR totalled 60 Vbeta and 13 Jbeta. Using immunoSEQ multiplex PCR, the repertoire was profiled, and TCRdb retains in-frame clones only, with some absent. The data show about 110,000 clones, with approximately 80% seen just once and 2.5% to 3.5% held by the top ten. The sequenced sample was PBMCs. The origin of the receptors is a woman aged 60-75 years in good health and CMV-seropositive.

The genes are TRBV21-1 and TRBJ1-3; the table names TRBD1, a call not compared with the DNA. TRBV21-1 is listed as a pseudogene. The CDR3 spans 19 residues. The CDR3 region has the DNA TGTGCCAGCAGCAAAGATCGAGGGGGACGCTTAGGCTCTGGAAACACCATATATTTT. Residues: CASSKDRGGRLGSGNTIYF.

The chain links TRBV7-9 to TRBJ2-1, with D uncertain. The CDR3 is made up of 15 amino acids. Trimming removed 1 base from V and 4 bases from J, with 11 bases in between. The V gene's germline CDR1 is SEHNR and CDR2 FQNEAQ (reference sequence). CDR3 region: CASSLGPPTYNEQFF. In nucleotides, the CDR3 is TGTGCCAGCAGCTTAGGCCCTCCTACTTACAATGAGCAGTTCTTC.

The chain employs TRBV7-6 and TRBJ2-7; TRBD2 might be the D (6 bases). Trimming took 5 bases from V and 8 from J, leaving 16 bases between them. The CDR3 sequence is 13 residues long. From germline, CDR1 is SGHVS and CDR2 FNYEAQ. As DNA, the CDR3 is TGTGCCAGCAGCACATTGGGGGGAGAGCAGCAGTACTTC. Translation: CASSTLGGEQQYF.

This clone was detected only once. The chain couples TRBV29-1 to TRBJ2-1, with 11 bases matching TRBD2. V was clipped by 4 bases and J by 8 bases; unmatched bases: 4. This CDR3 is 13 amino acids long. Germline assignment: CDR1 SQVTM and CDR2 ANQGSEA. The CDR3 nucleotides read TGCAGCGTTGTAGCGGGAGGGCCTGATGAGCAGTTCTTC. Its translation: CSVVAGGPDEQFF.

The CDR3 nucleotides read TGTGCCAGCAGCCCGGGCTACGAGCAGTACTTC. Translated, it gives CASSPGYEQYF. This chain connects TRBV11-2 to TRBJ2-7, with no clear D. V was trimmed by 5 bases and J by 3 bases, leaving 5 bases between them. The V gene's germline CDR1 is SGHAT and CDR2 FQNNGV. The CDR3 has 11 amino acids. Looking up the rest from reference TRBV11-2 and TRBJ2-7 gives the full variable domain: EAGVAQSPRYKIIEKRQSVAFWCNPISGHATLYWYQQILGQGPKLLIQFQNNGVVDDSQLPKDRFSAERLKGVDSTLKIQPAKLEDSAVYLCASSPGYEQYFGPGTRLTVT.

The CDR3 nucleotides are TGTGCCAGCTCACCACCACAGGGGGAAAACGAGCAGTACTTC. Protein: CASSPPQGENEQYF. The rearrangement links TRBV18 to TRBJ2-7, with 8 bases matching TRBD1. V shed 0 bases and J 5 bases; nucleotides not matched to a gene: 3. Germline V gene sequence: CDR1 KGHSH, CDR2 LQKENI. The CDR3 totals 14 residues.

The V call is TRBV6-1, the J call TRBJ2-1; 12 bases line up with TRBD2. Trimming at V came to 4 bases and at J to 4 bases, leaving 8 bases not matched to a gene. CDR1 is MNHNS and CDR2 is SASEGT in the germline V gene. CDR3 length: 17 residues. In DNA, the CDR3 is TGTGCCAGCAGTGCTTCCCTAGCGGGAGGGCCGTACAATGAGCAGTTCTTC. Translation gives CASSASLAGGPYNEQFF.

CDR3 sequence: CASSQGVARDSPLHF. Written as DNA, the CDR3 is TGTGCCAGCAGTCAAGGAGTCGCTCGGGATTCACCCCTCCACTTT. The gene calls are TRBV25-1 and TRBJ1-6; D is uncertain. The germline gives CDR1 MGHDK, CDR2 SYGVNS. The CDR3 is 15 amino acids. V was pared by 5 bases and J by 8 bases, with 16 bases between.

Here the CDR3 reads CASSYQDYGYTF. CDR3 sequence (DNA): TGTGCCAGCAGTTATCAGGACTATGGCTACACCTTC. This chain links TRBV6-5 with TRBJ1-2; D is unresolved. Germline CDR1 and CDR2: MNHEY and SVGAGI. This CDR3 contains 12 residues. Trimming took off 3 bases at V and 3 bases at J, with 5 bases between the two ends.

The rearrangement joins TRBV9 to TRBJ2-2; D ambiguous. Trimming removed 0 bases at V and 7 bases at J, with 4 bases between. The CDR3 contains 12 residues. Germline values: CDR1 SGDLS, CDR2 YYNGEE. The CDR3 loop reads CASSVGGGELFF. DNA of the CDR3: TGTGCCAGCAGCGTAGGAGGCGGGGAGCTGTTTTTT.

The chain joins TRBV19 to TRBJ2-1, with 7 nucleotides matching TRBD2. The CDR3 is made up of 15 amino acids. CDR1 is LNHDA, CDR2 SQIVND, per germline (reference sequence). J was trimmed by 6 bases and V by 7 bases; bases with no gene match: 12. CDR3 loop: CASKARGSLSNEQFF. CDR3 DNA: TGTGCCAGTAAGGCGCGCGGGAGTCTGAGCAATGAGCAGTTCTTC.

The genes are TRBV6-5 and TRBJ2-5, with TRBD1 matching over 10 bases. Looked up from germline, CDR1 is MNHEY and CDR2 is SVGAGI. The CDR3 extends over 16 amino acids. The junction had 6 bases not matched to a gene; V was cut back by 2 bases and J by 3 bases. CDR3 amino acids: CASSYLGTGEEETQYF. DNA for the CDR3: TGTGCCAGCAGTTACCTCGGGACAGGGGAAGAAGAGACCCAGTACTTC.

The chain joins TRBV15 to TRBJ2-5; 7 bases align to TRBD1. The germline V gene has CDR1 LNHNV and CDR2 YYDKDF (reference sequence). The J segment lost 1 base and the V segment lost 0 bases, leaving 5 bases of the junction unmatched. The CDR3 has 16 amino acids. The CDR3 region is CATSRDFGTAQETQYF. CDR3 nucleotides: TGTGCCACCAGCAGAGATTTCGGGACAGCCCAAGAGACCCAGTACTTC.

J is TRBJ1-5 and V is TRBV2, with TRBD1 matching 7 bases. The germline V gene encodes CDR1 SNHLY and CDR2 FYNNEI. V was pared by 8 bases and J by 4 bases, with 8 bases of the junction left unmatched. This CDR3 is 14 amino acids long. CDR3 loop: CASREGTANQPQHF. In nucleotides, the CDR3 is TGTGCCAGCCGAGAAGGGACAGCTAATCAGCCCCAGCATTTT.

The J gene is TRBJ2-1, the V gene TRBV5-1, with 12 bases matching TRBD2. This CDR3 region has 15 residues. Germline V gene sequence: CDR1 SGHRS, CDR2 YFSETQ. The J segment lost 8 bases and the V segment lost 3 bases, leaving 6 bases of the junction unmatched. CDR3 nucleotides: TGCGCCAGCAGCTGGCCTAGCGGGAGGGGGGATGAGCAGTTCTTC. Protein sequence: CASSWPSGRGDEQFF.

The chain employs TRBV12-2 and TRBJ1-6; no DNA check was done on the table's D call, TRBD1. TRBV12-2 is a pseudogene locus. This CDR3 contains 15 residues. This chain's CDR3 is CASRSTGQHNSPLHF. CDR3 DNA: TGTGCAAGTCGCTCAACGGGACAGCATAATTCACCCCTCCACTTT.

With regard to this clone: Germline is not matched at one junction end, which may reflect a read error. This sequence joins TRBV30 and TRBJ2-7; D might be TRBD1 (6 bases). The V gene's germline CDR1 is GTSNPN and CDR2 SVGIG (reference sequence). The CDR3 consists of 11 residues. The CDR3 DNA sequence: TGTGCCTGGAGTCATACAGGGAATACGGACTTC. Protein product: CAWSHTGNTDF.

CDR3 coding DNA: TGTGCCAGCAGTCCCCAACCGGGACAGGGAACGAACACTGAAGCTTTCTTT. Translation: CASSPQPGQGTNTEAFF. The chain is built from TRBV27 and TRBJ1-1, with TRBD1 matching over 9 bases. The V gene's germline CDR1 is MNHEY and CDR2 SMNVEV (reference sequence). V dropped 5 bases and J dropped 1; count of bases not matched to a gene: 11. The CDR3 covers 17 residues.

This chain uses TRBV2 with TRBJ2-7; a weak D match, TRBD2 (5 bases). The germline CDR1 and CDR2 sequences are SNHLY and FYNNEI. This CDR3 is 13 amino acids long. V dropped 8 bases and J dropped 0 bases, with 11 bases sitting between them. Here the CDR3 DNA reads TGTGCCAGCCATTCGGGGAGCTCCTACGAGCAGTACTTC. Its protein is CASHSGSSYEQYF.

The chain employs TRBV5-1 and TRBJ2-5; no clear D. The V gene's germline CDR1 is SGHRS and CDR2 YFSETQ. This CDR3 has 15 amino acids. Trimming stripped 4 bases from V and 3 bases from J, with 16 bases between. This CDR3 reads CASSHKKTIEETQYF. The CDR3 bases are TGCGCCAGCAGCCACAAGAAGACAATTGAAGAGACCCAGTACTTC.

The chain links TRBV4-1 to TRBJ2-3, with 7 nucleotides matching TRBD2. The junction had 21 bases not matched to a gene; V was cut back by 3 bases and J by 9 bases. From germline, CDR1 is MGHRA and CDR2 YSYEKL. This CDR3 contains 18 residues. The CDR3 DNA sequence: TGCGCCAGCAGCCAGGCCCTTTCGACTAGCCTGCGGGGGTCGACGCAGTATTTT. The encoded protein is CASSQALSTSLRGSTQYF.

The chain employs TRBV6-1 and TRBJ1-1, with D tentatively TRBD1 (5 bases). Trimming cost V 3 bases and J 0 bases, with 11 bases left between them. Germline V gene lookup returns CDR1 MNHNS and CDR2 SASEGT. CDR3 length: 15 residues. CDR3 coding DNA: TGTGCCAGCAGTGACAGGGTTAACATGAACACTGAAGCTTTCTTT. Protein sequence: CASSDRVNMNTEAFF.

This sequence joins TRBV18 and TRBJ1-1, with TRBD1 as a possible D gene (5 bases). Trimming cost V 1 base and J 1 base, with 19 bases left between them. Germline V gene sequence: CDR1 KGHSH, CDR2 LQKENI. This CDR3 is 18 amino acids long. DNA for the CDR3: TGTGCCAGCTCACCACTACAGGCAGTGTTAGTATCGAACACTGAAGCTTTCTTT. It codes for CASSPLQAVLVSNTEAFF.

The V call is TRBV11-3, the J call TRBJ2-1; 7 bases fit TRBD2. The CDR3 is 19 amino acids. V was clipped by 4 bases and J by 0 bases; unmatched bases: 15. CDR1 is SGHNT, CDR2 YENEEA, per germline. For the CDR3, the DNA is TGTGCCAGCAGCTCCAGGGTGGGGACTATAGCAAGCTCCTACAATGAGCAGTTCTTC. This gives the protein CASSSRVGTIASSYNEQFF.

J is TRBJ2-7 and V is TRBV28; 9 bases line up with TRBD1. Germline CDR1 is MDHEN and CDR2 is SYDVKM. The CDR3 has 14 amino acids. Trimming at V came to 6 bases and at J to 2 bases, leaving 5 bases not matched to a gene. As DNA, the CDR3 is TGTGCCAGCAGCCCGGGACAGGGCACCTACGAGCAGTACTTC. Its protein is CASSPGQGTYEQYF. Looking up the rest from reference TRBV28 and TRBJ2-7 gives the full variable domain: DVKVTQSSRYLVKRTGEKVFLECVQDMDHENMFWYRQDPGLGLRLIYFSYDVKMKEKGDIPEGYSVSREKKERFSLILESASTNQTSMYLCASSPGQGTYEQYFGPGTRLTVT.